This TCR beta chain was recorded in a study of T cells expressing NK-cell markers. Study details: Cells sorted as CD3+CD56+NKG2C+, CD3+CD56+NKG2C- and CD3+CD56-NKG2C+ T cells supplied the TCR beta repertoires. The authors sequenced eight donors, of whom seven were HCMV-seropositive and one was seronegative. Study-level results: Specificity for HCMV among expanded NKG2C+ T cell clones was not established.

Production of TCR beta cDNA relied on 5'RACE template switching with UMIs. TCRdb re-called the 5' RACE reads and gives one entry per CDR3 protein, without DNA. This listing includes 300,000 to 450,000 distinct CDR3 sequences. This CDR3 comprises 13 residues. Germline CDR1 is LNHNV and CDR2 is YYDKDF (reference sequence). Note on this clonotype: Its antigen is as yet unknown.

The receptor was isolated from a man aged 18-70 years in good health. V is TRBV15 and J is TRBJ2-2. The sample was blood T cells: a sorted CD56 or NKG2C T cell subset, CD4+ or CD8+ T cells, or bulk PBMC T cells (not recorded which). The CDR3 sequence is CATSRVSQEELFF.